This T cell receptor beta chain originates from a study of Graves' ophthalmopathy and Graves' hyperthyroidism (dated by TCRdb to between 2018 and 2020). With regard to the full study: Peripheral blood samples were taken at the time of initial diagnosis, before any treatment was given. The study used TCR beta repertoire signatures to distinguish Graves' ophthalmopathy from Graves' hyperthyroidism and to predict progression to ophthalmopathy. In total, some 140 blood samples were TCR-sequenced: fewer than 50 ophthalmopathy, roughly 77 hyperthyroidism and about 17 hyperthyroidism-to-ophthalmopathy patients. To explore V-J signatures distinguishing ophthalmopathy from hyperthyroidism, a discovery set of about a hundred patients (about 41 ophthalmopathy, around 55 stable hyperthyroidism) was enrolled. An independent validation cohort was composed of 18 hyperthyroidism patients and about 16 patients who later progressed from hyperthyroidism to ophthalmopathy. T-cell repertoires of thyroid tissue and blood were compared in more than five hyperthyroidism patients. Once sampling was done, hyperthyroidism patients were given methimazole at a starting dose of 30 mg daily, while ophthalmopathy patients were given high-dose intravenous methylprednisolone.

Ophthalmopathy patients had moderately to severely active disease, Clinical Activity Score of at least 3, NOSPECS grade of at least 4, and disease duration under 3 months. Anyone with other autoimmune diseases, uncontrolled infections, pregnancy or lactation was excluded from the study. Clinical symptoms, serum thyroxine, TRAb, thyroid ultrasound and orbital computed tomography formed the basis of the diagnosis. Using Ficoll-Paque density gradient centrifugation, PBMCs were isolated from 10 ml of fresh peripheral blood. Total RNA was extracted using Trizol reagent, and RNA quality was checked on an Agilent 2100 Bioanalyzer. This clonotype showed up many times. Its target antigen remains unknown. A read error may explain this, as a much larger clone is one base away. TCR beta CDR3 regions were amplified from RNA transcripts for repertoire sequencing. The first round of RT-PCR was done with HTBI primers and the Qiagen OneStep RT-PCR kit, and was followed by a second round of multiplex PCR, then size selection and purification. Sequencing of the libraries was carried out on an Illumina HiSeq2000 in paired-end mode with 100 bp reads. From the authors' description of their analysis: SOAPnuke was used for read processing, and reads with adapters, uncalled bases, a mean Phred below 15, or no exact constant-primer or identifier match were discarded. COPE v1.2.5 was used to merge high-quality paired reads. Each unique nucleotide sequence was treated as a clonotype, and MiTCR v1.1 was used to align the clonotypes to the IMGT TRB V, D and J references. The analysis was limited to V-J combinations with a frequency above 0.0001, which together covered just over 98% of the repertoires. A TCR clonal expansion and chaos score per V-J combination was defined as the ratio of F50 clonal expansion to chaos observed in the TCRdist matrix. Welch's t-statistics and random forest were used to narrow the features down to 10 to 15 V-J combinations, which were then fed into a naive Bayes classifier. Thyroid-blood repertoire similarity was quantified with the Morisita-Horn index. The public reads were reprocessed in TCRdb via fastp at Q25 and MiXCR, keeping in-frame beta chains. Every CDR3 protein is listed once, alongside the most common genes and DNA of its rows. The V and J calls here are based on TCRdb, not the publication. The sample data list almost 750,000 distinct CDR3 sequences, and 40% of these were observed just once. 35% to 55% of the sample goes to the ten largest clones.

Findings and caveats that apply to the study as a whole: Among expanded thyroid clonotypes with frequency above 0.001, most also showed up in blood, which suggests that blood repertoires may reflect the thyroid immune response. In validation, the model predicted ophthalmopathy progression with less than 71% sensitivity and 72.22% specificity; roughly 12 predicted patients were CT-confirmed with GO in a median of about 7.1 months. The 13-signature model separated ophthalmopathy from stable hyperthyroidism with 85% to 90% sensitivity and 81% to 82% specificity in cross-validation, and 80%/75% in the test set. No statistical method was used to predetermine the sample size, and group allocation was not hidden from the investigators.

V trim: 5 bases; J trim: 3 bases; unmatched bases: 5. The CDR3 covers 14 residues, taking in both the cysteine and the phenylalanine. CDR3 DNA is the only sequence kept; it has 42 bases, read in frame from the first base. Reading the germline V gene gives CDR1 SGHAT and CDR2 FQNNGV. The receptor was isolated from an adult man with Graves' ophthalmopathy. Sequencing was carried out using peripheral blood. The rearrangement combines TRBV11-2 with TRBJ2-5; TRBD1 matches 8 bases in the middle. DNA sequence: TGTGCCAGCAGCCCGGACAGGGACGAAGAGACCCAGTACTTC. It translates as CASSPDRDEETQYF.